The entry below gives a single TCR beta chain sequence along with its context. A far larger clone is one nucleotide away, so this likely arose from a read error. In the same sample, other DNA sequences code for this CDR3. CDR1 is MDHEN, CDR2 SYDVKM, per germline. The CDR3 contains 11 residues. V lost 8 bases to trimming and J lost 8 bases, with 12 bases between them. These data come from a study of shared clonotypes between healthy human individuals. Generated by immunoSEQ multiplex PCR, the TCRdb table keeps only in-frame clones and is missing some. The sample records 950,000 to 1,100,000 clones, about 80% being singletons.

Material: memory CD4+ T cells from PBMCs. The subset: CD45RA-negative fraction. The gene calls are TRBV28 and TRBJ1-2; D gene ambiguous. This clonotype originated in a young man in good health. Some clones in this sample may be carry-over from other donors' samples. CDR3 DNA: TGTGCCAGCCACTCTCGGTACGGCTACACCTTC. It yields the protein CASHSRYGYTF.